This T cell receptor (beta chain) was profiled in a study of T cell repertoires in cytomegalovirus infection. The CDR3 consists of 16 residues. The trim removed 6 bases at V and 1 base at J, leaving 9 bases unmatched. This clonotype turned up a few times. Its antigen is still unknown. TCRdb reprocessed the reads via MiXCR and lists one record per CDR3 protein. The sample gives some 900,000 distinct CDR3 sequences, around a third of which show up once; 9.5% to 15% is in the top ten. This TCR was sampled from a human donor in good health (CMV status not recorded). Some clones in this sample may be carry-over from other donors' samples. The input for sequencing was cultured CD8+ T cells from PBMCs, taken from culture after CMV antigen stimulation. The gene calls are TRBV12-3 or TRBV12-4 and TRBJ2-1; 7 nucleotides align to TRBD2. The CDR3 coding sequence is TGTGCCAGCAGGCCTAATAGCGGGCCGTCCTACAATGAGCAGTTCTTC. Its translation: CASRPNSGPSYNEQFF.